A single sample gave rise to the 14 T cell receptor beta chains below, sequenced in a study of T cells in women clearing cervical HPV infection. Repertoires were generated with immunoSEQ multiplex PCR, while TCRdb's copy carries only in-frame clones and drops some. This repertoire includes around 21,000 clones. What was sequenced was blood buffy coat. These TCRs come from a woman aged 18 to 75 with a cervical HPV16 infection that either progressed to CIN3+ or cleared (not recorded which).

Worth noting for this clone: The CDR3 end lies 3 residues beyond the end of the read and is filled in from the germline J gene. The rearrangement uses TRBV6-1 and TRBJ2-1; 7 bases are shared with TRBD1. The V gene end was trimmed by 1 base and the J gene end by 9 bases; junction bases not matched to a gene: 9. The CDR3 loop spans 15 amino acids. Germline CDR1 MNHNS, CDR2 SASEGT. The CDR3 spells CASSEVVEGAGEQFF. The CDR3 bases that were read are TGTGCCAGCAGTGAAGTGGTAGAGGGGGCGGGTGAG.

As regards this clone: The read stops 3 residues short of the end of the CDR3; the missing end is completed from the germline J gene. The rearrangement links TRBV5-1 to TRBJ2-7; TRBD2 might be the D (5 bases). Germline-derived CDR1 and CDR2 are SGHRS and YFSETQ. The CDR3 consists of 14 residues. V was shortened by 0 bases and J by 0 bases, with 7 bases between the two germline ends. The CDR3 here is CASSLGADSYEQYF. CDR3 bases read: TGCGCCAGCAGCTTGGGAGCGGACTCCTACGAG.

As concerns this clone: The read is 3 residues too short to cover the CDR3 end, so that end is filled in from the germline J gene. The chain recombines TRBV6-2 or TRBV6-3 with TRBJ2-7, with 9 positions matching TRBD1. V shed 6 bases, J shed 2 bases, and the junction held 8 bases outside the gene matches. Germline CDR1 and CDR2: MNHEY and SVGEGT. CDR3 length equals 15 residues. The CDR3: CASRPGQGAPYEQYF. The covered CDR3 bases are TGTGCCAGCAGACCGGGACAGGGAGCCCCCTACGAG.

A word on this clone: The read terminates 3 residues ahead of where the CDR3 ends, so the germline J gene completes it. The chain couples TRBV12-3 or TRBV12-4 to TRBJ2-2; 8 nucleotides align to TRBD2. There are 16 residues in the CDR3. The V and J ends lost 6 bases and 4 bases, in that order; junction bases with no gene match: 10. The sequenced part of the CDR3 DNA is TGTGCCAGCAGCCCCGATAGCGGGAAGGGCACCGGGGAG. As protein: CASSPDSGKGTGE. The entire CDR3 protein reads CASSPDSGKGTGELFF.

As concerns this clone: The read terminates 3 residues ahead of where the CDR3 ends, so the germline J gene completes it. The chain is built from TRBV19 and TRBJ1-3; D gene uncertain. This CDR3 spans 17 amino acids. CDR1 and CDR2 from the germline V gene are LNHDA and SQIVND (reference sequence). V was pared by 7 bases and J by 0 bases, with 19 bases between. CDR3 loop: CASTNPGSPSSGNTIYF. Partial CDR3 DNA: TGTGCCAGTACCAATCCAGGTTCTCCTTCCTCTGGAAACACC.

Of note for this clone: A read error may produce the germline difference seen at one junction end. The read falls 3 residues short of the CDR3 end, and the missing part is taken from the germline J gene. The chain links TRBV5-1 to TRBJ2-7; 10 bases agree with TRBD1. The germline V gene has CDR1 SGHRS and CDR2 YFSETQ. The length of the CDR3 is 15 residues. The covered CDR3 bases are TGCGTCAGCAGCTTGGAAGTGACAGGGGGCGACGAG. Encoded protein: CVSSLEVTGGDE. The CDR3, in full, reads CVSSLEVTGGDEQYF.

With respect to this clone: The read stops 3 residues short of the end of the CDR3; the missing end is completed from the germline J gene. The rearrangement links TRBV18 to TRBJ1-1, with D uncertain. The CDR3 contains 16 residues. Trimming removed 2 bases from V and 0 bases from J, with 13 bases in between. The germline V gene encodes CDR1 KGHSH and CDR2 LQKENI. This chain's CDR3 is CASSPALQLMNTEAFF. The covered CDR3 bases are TGTGCCAGCTCACCAGCGTTACAGTTGATGAACACTGAA.

About this clone itself: The CDR3 goes on 3 residues after the read ends, and that part is filled in from the germline J gene. The genes are TRBV5-1 and TRBJ2-3; D is undetermined. CDR1 is SGHRS and CDR2 is YFSETQ in the germline V gene. The V gene lost 3 bases and the J gene lost 0 bases, with 5 bases spanning the gap. The CDR3 covers 13 residues. The CDR3 bases that were read are TGCGCCAGCAGCTCCTCTAGCACAGATACG. Protein: CASSSSSTDT. The whole CDR3 reads CASSSSSTDTQYF.

A note on this clone: Read coverage stops 3 residues before the CDR3 terminus; the germline J gene supplies the remainder. The chain uses TRBV7-7 and TRBJ2-2; D call uncertain. The CDR3 is 13 amino acids. V lost 1 base, J lost 6 bases, and 6 bases lay in between. Germline CDR1 SSHAT, CDR2 FNYEAQ (reference sequence). The CDR3 protein is CASSLVRSGELFF. The CDR3 bases that were read are TGTGCCAGCAGCTTAGTCAGGTCCGGGGAG.

Points on this clone: Read sequence stops 3 residues before the CDR3 end, and the germline J gene provides the missing end. The gene calls are TRBV27 and TRBJ2-7, with D possibly matching TRBD2 (6 bases). The CDR3 runs 16 residues. Trimming took off 6 bases at V and 2 bases at J, with 20 bases between the two ends. Germline loops: CDR1 MNHEY, CDR2 SMNVEV (reference sequence). The part of the CDR3 DNA that was read is TGTGCCAGCAGCCCCCTGGGGAGCGGGCCGACCTACGAG. Its protein is CASSPLGSGPTYE. The complete CDR3 sequence is CASSPLGSGPTYEQYF.

In the case of this clone: The CDR3 goes on 3 residues after the read ends, and that part is filled in from the germline J gene. V usage is TRBV20-1 and J usage is TRBJ1-4; possibly TRBD1 for D (6 bases). The length of the CDR3 is 14 residues. V lost 1 base and J 4 bases, leaving 10 bases between the germline ends. In germline, CDR1 is DFQATT, CDR2 SNEGSKA (reference sequence). The CDR3 here is CSARGRGINEKLFF. The part of the CDR3 DNA that was read is TGCAGTGCTAGAGGCAGGGGTATTAATGAAAAA.

Comments on this clone: Read coverage stops 3 residues before the CDR3 terminus; the germline J gene supplies the remainder. The V and J genes are TRBV6-2 or TRBV6-3 and TRBJ2-7, with 8 bases fitting TRBD2. Germline V gene sequence: CDR1 MNHEY, CDR2 SVGEGT. The CDR3 runs to 13 residues. The J segment lost 5 bases and the V segment lost 6 bases, leaving 6 bases of the junction unmatched. The CDR3 bases that were read are TGTGCCAGCAGCAAGCGGGAGTTCGACGAG. It translates to CASSKREFDE. The whole CDR3 is CASSKREFDEQYF.

Worth noting for this clone: The read gets to within 3 residues of the CDR3 end, and the germline J gene fills in the rest. This chain uses TRBV5-4 with TRBJ2-1; TRBD2 agrees at 7 bases. CDR1 and CDR2 from the germline V gene are SGHNT and YYREEE (reference sequence). CDR3 length: 16 residues. After removal of 3 bases from V and 1 base from J, the junction contained 7 bases not matched to a gene. The CDR3 sequence is CASSWEGLGSYNEQFF. CDR3 DNA, as far as it was read: TGTGCCAGCAGCTGGGAGGGGCTCGGTTCCTACAATGAG.

On this clone: The read halts 3 residues ahead of the CDR3 end, with the missing end drawn from the germline J gene. The chain uses TRBV20-1 and TRBJ2-1; 12 positions agree with TRBD2. The CDR3 contains 14 residues. V shed 5 bases, J shed 6 bases, and the junction held 5 bases outside the gene matches. From germline, CDR1 is DFQATT and CDR2 SNEGSKA (reference sequence). The part of the CDR3 DNA that was read is TGCAGTGCTTACGGACTAGCGGGATCCAATGAG. Translation: CSAYGLAGSNE. Given in full, the CDR3 is CSAYGLAGSNEQFF.